Listed here are 19 T cell receptor beta chains from one sample, sequenced in a study of long-term antiretroviral therapy in people with HIV. Investigators performed immunoSEQ version v3.0 at survey level. Sequenced by immunoSEQ multiplex PCR; TCRdb stores in-frame clones only, minus some. This sample has just over 20,000 clones, with less than 80% found just once. The sample here was unsorted PBMCs, taken 4.1 years after starting antiretroviral therapy. The receptors were sampled from a woman aged 40 to 49 with HIV.

The chain couples TRBV6-5 to TRBJ1-5; unclear D gene. This CDR3 is built from 12 residues. Trimming removed 8 bases from V and 4 bases from J, with 9 bases in between. The germline V gene encodes CDR1 MNHEY and CDR2 SVGAGI. The DNA of the CDR3 is TGTGCCAGCGGACGTGATAATCAGCCCCAGCATTTT. Residues: CASGRDNQPQHF.

Regarding this clone: Its ends do not fully match the called genes, so a read error is possible. This sequence joins TRBV7-9 and TRBJ2-1; the D gene is possibly TRBD1 (5 bases). This CDR3 has 14 residues. CDR1 and CDR2 from the germline V gene are SEHNR and FQNEAQ (reference sequence). CDR3 in amino acids: CASRGVVANNQQFF. In nucleotides, the CDR3 is TGTGCCAGCAGAGGGGTTGTAGCCAACAATCAGCAGTTCTTC.

The chain couples TRBV6-6 to TRBJ1-3, with D uncertain. This CDR3 is 15 amino acids long. V lost 6 bases and J 4 bases, leaving 16 bases between the germline ends. Germline CDR1 and CDR2: MNHNY and SVGAGI (reference sequence). This chain's CDR3 is CASRPSVSAGNTIYF. CDR3 nucleotide sequence: TGTGCCAGCAGGCCCTCAGTGTCAGCCGGAAACACCATATATTTT.

The chain uses TRBV6-5 and TRBJ1-2; weak D call: TRBD1 (6 bases). Looked up from germline, CDR1 is MNHEY and CDR2 is SVGAGI. The CDR3 loop spans 13 amino acids. Deletions cut 0 bases from V and 6 bases from J, with 8 bases between. The DNA of the CDR3 is TGTGCCAGCAGTTACTCGGGGGGGCATGGCTACACCTTC. Protein: CASSYSGGHGYTF.

V and J are TRBV27 and TRBJ2-7, with D perhaps being TRBD1 or TRBD2 (6 bases each). The CDR3 length is 15 residues. The germline V gene encodes CDR1 MNHEY and CDR2 SMNVEV (reference sequence). The ends were cut back, 2 bases at V and 2 bases at J, with 13 bases in the middle. The CDR3 nucleotides read TGTGCCAGCAGTTTAGTGGGGGGCCCCACCTACGAGCAGTACTTC. The encoded protein is CASSLVGGPTYEQYF.

CDR3 region: CASSVSGQNTEAFF. The CDR3 coding sequence is TGTGCCAGCAGCGTTTCTGGACAGAACACTGAAGCTTTCTTT. The rearrangement links TRBV9 to TRBJ1-1, with D tentatively TRBD1 (5 bases). The germline V and J ends were trimmed by 2 bases and 1 base, with 9 bases remaining between them. From germline, CDR1 is SGDLS and CDR2 YYNGEE. There are 14 residues in the CDR3.

The chain couples TRBV6-1 to TRBJ2-7; D ambiguous. The CDR3 is 11 residues long. V was shortened by 3 bases and J by 4 bases, with 4 bases between the two germline ends. Germline CDR1 is MNHNS and CDR2 is SASEGT. CDR3 amino acids: CASSEFYEQYF. For the CDR3, the DNA is TGTGCCAGCAGTGAGTTTTACGAGCAGTACTTC.

The chain employs TRBV11-3 and TRBJ1-5, with unresolved D. The germline gives CDR1 SGHNT, CDR2 YENEEA. Trimming took off 1 base at V and 1 base at J, with 11 bases between the two ends. This CDR3 comprises 16 residues. CDR3 sequence reads: CASSLGGGSSNQPQHF. CDR3 in DNA: TGTGCCAGCAGCTTAGGAGGAGGGAGCAGCAATCAGCCCCAGCATTTT.

The chain is built from TRBV7-2 and TRBJ2-7; 12 nucleotides align to TRBD1. CDR1 and CDR2 (germline): SGHTA, FQGNSA. The V gene end was trimmed by 7 bases and the J gene end by 5 bases; junction bases not matched to a gene: 9. The CDR3 extends over 15 amino acids. This CDR3 is CASTLTGTGGDEQYF. The CDR3 bases are TGTGCCAGCACCCTTACCGGGACAGGGGGCGACGAGCAGTACTTC.

The genes are TRBV9 and TRBJ1-3, with D possibly TRBD1 on 5 matching bases. CDR3 length equals 13 residues. The V gene's germline CDR1 is SGDLS and CDR2 YYNGEE. The V end was cut by 3 bases, the J end by 5 bases, with 9 bases between. CDR3 in DNA: TGTGCCAGCAGCGGGGGCGACCGAAACACCATATATTTT. Translation: CASSGGDRNTIYF.

The chain links TRBV6-5 to TRBJ1-5; D might be TRBD1 (5 bases). The CDR3 covers 14 residues. Trimming cost V 5 bases and J 6 bases, with 14 bases left between them. The V gene's germline CDR1 is MNHEY and CDR2 SVGAGI. The CDR3 DNA reads as TGTGCCAGCAGTACGGACTTCCAGGGTCAGCCCCAGCATTTT. It specifies CASSTDFQGQPQHF.

V and J are TRBV2 and TRBJ1-5, with 7 nucleotides matching TRBD1. Germline CDR1 is SNHLY and CDR2 is FYNNEI. The CDR3 consists of 13 residues. The V segment lost 7 bases and the J segment 8 bases; nucleotides outside the gene matches: 8. CDR3 loop: CASNDRATKPQHF. CDR3 nucleotides: TGTGCCAGCAATGACAGGGCCACCAAGCCCCAGCATTTT.

The CDR3 coding sequence is TGTGCCAGCAGCCCGGCGGGGATGGAAGCTTTCTTT. This codes for CASSPAGMEAFF. V gene TRBV6-6 combines with J gene TRBJ1-1, with D hard to call. Trimming took off 6 bases at V and 8 bases at J, with 13 bases between the two ends. CDR3 length equals 12 residues. CDR1 is MNHNY, CDR2 SVGAGI, per germline (reference sequence).

The J gene is TRBJ1-5, the V gene TRBV2; D call uncertain. CDR3 length: 12 residues. V lost 3 bases, J lost 1 base, and 1 base lay in between. The germline CDR1 and CDR2 sequences are SNHLY and FYNNEI. As DNA, the CDR3 is TGTGCCAGCAGTGACAGCAATCAGCCCCAGCATTTT. It codes for CASSDSNQPQHF.

This clone was recorded only once. The rearrangement joins TRBV18 to TRBJ2-3; 9 bases line up with TRBD2. Germline V gene data show CDR1 as KGHSH and CDR2 as LQKENI. The V segment lost 3 bases and the J segment 8 bases; nucleotides outside the gene matches: 9. The CDR3 is 15 residues long. The CDR3 protein is CASSPEASGAVTQYF. The CDR3 nucleotides are TGTGCCAGCTCACCGGAGGCTAGCGGGGCCGTTACGCAGTATTTT.

The chain recombines TRBV5-1 with TRBJ2-3, with D perhaps TRBD1 (5 bases). The CDR3 runs 15 residues. V was trimmed by 0 bases and J by 5 bases, leaving 13 bases between them. Germline CDR1 and CDR2: SGHRS and YFSETQ. CDR3 region: CASSLVSGPGDTQYF. The CDR3 nucleotides are TGCGCCAGCAGCTTGGTGTCAGGGCCCGGAGATACGCAGTATTTT.

This clone was counted a few times. The gene calls are TRBV4-2 and TRBJ2-2; D is uncertain. This CDR3 has 12 amino acids. The V gene's germline CDR1 is LGHNA and CDR2 YNFKEQ. Trimming pared 5 bases from V and 6 bases from J, leaving 7 bases between. The CDR3 spells CASSASAGELFF. DNA for the CDR3: TGTGCCAGCAGCGCTAGTGCCGGGGAGCTGTTTTTT.

A few counts support this clone. The chain joins TRBV19 to TRBJ2-1, with TRBD1 matching 9 bases. V lost 5 bases and J lost 7; bases outside the gene matches: 9. The CDR3 length is 15 residues. Germline V gives CDR1 LNHDA, CDR2 SQIVND (reference sequence). The chain's CDR3 is CASSPQGGTGNEQFF. The DNA for the CDR3 is TGTGCCAGTAGTCCCCAGGGGGGGACAGGGAATGAGCAGTTCTTC. Complete variable domain (other parts from reference TRBV19 and TRBJ2-1): DGGITQSPKYLFRKEGQNVTLSCEQNLNHDAMYWYRQDPGQGLRLIYYSQIVNDFQKGDIAEGYSVSREKKESFPLTVTSAQKNPTAFYLCASSPQGGTGNEQFFGPGTRLTVL.

V and J are TRBV6-4 and TRBJ2-2; TRBD2 matches at 10 bases. Germline lookup yields CDR1 MRHNA and CDR2 SNTAGT. J lost 3 bases, V lost 3 bases, and 4 bases had no gene match. The CDR3 length is 16 residues. CDR3 in amino acids: CASSEASGRYTGELFF. The CDR3 DNA is TGTGCCAGCAGTGAGGCTAGCGGGAGATACACCGGGGAGCTGTTTTTT.